This is a list of T cell receptor beta chains from one sample in a study of blood T cell repertoires in COVID-19. TCRdb's table, derived via immunoSEQ multiplex PCR, lists solely in-frame clones and lacks some. The sample contains some 160,000 clones, around 89% of which appear only once. Sequenced sample: PBMCs or T cells enriched from blood (not recorded which). The receptors shown here come from a woman aged 50 to 65 who had recovered from COVID-19. The conserved cysteine and the conserved F or W are not part of the CDR3 here. D genes are given only for firm matches.

j_call | cdr3_length | v_call | d_call | cdr3_aa
TRBJ1-2 | 14 | TRBV6-5 | . | ASSYSKLLGGYGYT
TRBJ2-5 | 12 | TRBV7-9 | TRBD1 | ASSVGQGWETQY
TRBJ2-2 | 13 | TRBV11-3 | . | ASSPGGLYTGELF
TRBJ1-2 | 9 | TRBV19 | . | ASSTTGGYT
TRBJ1-3 | 12 | TRBV2 | . | ASIDGGIGNTIY
TRBJ2-3 | 12 | TRBV19 | TRBD1 | ASRASGGASTQY
TRBJ2-7 | 12 | TRBV6-5 | TRBD2 | ASTSGTSDYEQY
TRBJ2-7 | 13 | TRBV7-2 | TRBD1 | ASSYPGQGTYEQY
TRBJ1-1 | 9 | TRBV29-1 | . | SGRGDSKAF
TRBJ2-1 | 9 | TRBV12-3/TRBV12-4 | TRBD2 | ASSSGGGQF
TRBJ2-3 | 15 | TRBV7-2 | . | ASSLAGGPVFTDTQY
TRBJ2-7 | 11 | TRBV5-1 | TRBD1 | ASSLITGDEQY
TRBJ1-5 | 13 | TRBV5-1 | . | ASSLATDSNQPQH
TRBJ2-7 | 14 | TRBV5-6 | . | ASDRRTAQGSYEQY
TRBJ1-1 | 15 | TRBV13 | . | ASSFGTGDFMNTEAF
TRBJ2-2 | 15 | TRBV7-2 | . | ASSSNPGGPRTGELF